The text below deals with one TCR beta chain. This clone has only one observation. Its binding antigen is unknown. No base quality information exists; no much larger clone differs at one position. The record originates from a study of OX40 agonist ivuxolimab in advanced cancers. Context from the whole study: The costimulatory receptor OX40 (CD134) was targeted by ivuxolimab, a fully human IgG2 agonistic monoclonal antibody. Patients were allowed to have had prior anti-PD-1, anti-PD-L1 or anti-CTLA-4 therapy, and roughly two fifths of the dose-escalation patients had been treated with checkpoint inhibitors. The monotherapy dose-escalation portion (N ≈ 56 patients) of the phase I ivuxolimab trial is reported in the paper. Among the roughly 52 dose-escalation patients, around 19 had hepatocellular carcinoma, roughly 15 melanoma, 9 renal cell carcinoma and 9 head and neck cancer. Partial responses occurred in three dose-escalation patients, of whom one had hepatocellular carcinoma and two had cutaneous melanoma. The dose-escalation cohort was roughly 83% male with a mean age of around 64 years, ranging from roughly 20 to 80. The point of sequencing TCRbeta in the periphery was to test whether ivuxolimab changed TCR sequence diversity and drove clonal T-cell expansion. Intravenous ivuxolimab was administered to patients every 2 weeks at six dose levels: 0.01, 0.1, 0.3, 1.5, 3 and 10 mg/kg.

The trial excluded patients who had a history of autoimmune disease or were on systemic immunosuppression. In every dose cohort, peripheral blood was drawn for TCR sequencing at baseline, cycle 4 day 1, and cycle 7 day 1. The samples were drawn from a first-in-human, open-label, multicenter phase I dose-escalation trial of ivuxolimab. Adults with locally advanced or metastatic head and neck squamous cell, hepatocellular, melanoma or renal cell carcinoma were enrolled in the trial. CD4+ and CD8+ T cells were sorted separately from peripheral blood before TCR sequencing. To sequence the TCRbeta CDR3 region, genomic DNA was isolated from the sorted cells. The immunoSEQ Assay was used to sequence the TCRbeta CDR3 regions. TCRdb took over this immuneACCESS table, retaining in-frame rearrangements with V and J assigned. Such tables are incomplete; in checked studies, under half of the missing clones stem from an unresolved V gene, and the remainder is unexplained. This sample has tens of thousands of clones in its table, and over 80% of those were observed once. 0.75% to 0.85% of the sample rests with the top ten.

From the cysteine through the phenylalanine, the CDR3 covers 17 amino acids. Only the CDR3 region is kept as DNA, spanning 51 bases read in frame from base 1. From the germline V gene (reference sequence), CDR1 is GTSNPN and CDR2 is SVGIG. V is pruned by 3 bases and J by 2 bases, leaving 12 bases of the junction without a gene match. The study at large found these results: In partial responders in the 0.1-3.0 mg/kg groups, normalized peripheral clonal expansion was found to be among the lowest, especially among CD8+ T cells. At doses from 0.1 to 3.0 mg/kg, clonal expansion was seen in both CD4+ and CD8+ blood T cells between baseline and week 6. After ivuxolimab, more expanded clones were found on average in CD8+ T cells than in CD4+ T cells. Low levels of normalized T-cell clonal expansion were also seen in some patients who did not respond. Which antigens the clonally expanded peripheral T cells were specific for was not determined.

The source of this sequence is an adult with an advanced solid tumor such as melanoma, head and neck, liver or kidney cancer. The sample consisted of CD4+ or CD8+ T cells sorted from blood, taken in a trial of the OX40 agonist ivuxolimab. Recombination connected TRBV30 to TRBJ1-5, with 8 bases aligning to TRBD1. The CDR3 protein: CAWRASTGVGGNQPQHF. In nucleotides, the sequence is TGTGCCTGGAGGGCTTCGACAGGGGTCGGGGGCAATCAGCCCCAGCATTTT.